These 19 T cell receptor beta chains were sequenced from one sample in a study of blood T cell repertoires in COVID-19. The protocol was immunoSEQ multiplex PCR, while the TCRdb copy is restricted to in-frame clones and leaves out a portion. The table lists 100,000 to 150,000 clones, approximately 88% of them singletons. Sequencing used peripheral blood. These receptors came from a man over 45 with acute or convalescent COVID-19.

The chain carries TRBV7-9 and TRBJ1-2, with 10 bases matching TRBD1. CDR3 length: 16 residues. The V segment lost 6 bases and the J segment 3 bases; nucleotides outside the gene matches: 10. Per germline, CDR1 SEHNR and CDR2 FQNEAQ (reference sequence). Here the CDR3 reads CASSYLLGQGDYGYTF. In DNA, the CDR3 is TGTGCCAGCAGTTACCTCCTCGGACAGGGGGACTATGGCTACACCTTC.

Comment on this clone: Since a much larger clone is just one base distant, this may be a read error. The chain links TRBV9 to TRBJ1-5; 8 bases are shared with TRBD1. The J segment lost 2 bases and the V segment lost 3 bases, leaving 4 bases of the junction unmatched. Germline CDR1 SGDLS, CDR2 YYNGEE. The CDR3 is made up of 15 amino acids. The CDR3 DNA follows: TGTGCCAGCAGCGCCGGACAGGGAGGCAATCAGCCCCAGCATTTT. Translation: CASSAGQGGNQPQHF.

The chain recombines TRBV28 with TRBJ2-2, with unresolved D. CDR1 MDHEN and CDR2 SYDVKM come from the germline V gene. Trimming removed 8 bases from V and 3 bases from J, with 13 bases in between. This CDR3 is built from 14 residues. The CDR3 nucleotides read TGTGCCAGCCGGCTTGGCAGGTACACCGGGGAGCTGTTTTTT. Amino acid sequence: CASRLGRYTGELFF.

This clone was counted a single time. The chain links TRBV19 to TRBJ1-6, with a tentative D call TRBD1 (6 bases). Per germline, CDR1 LNHDA and CDR2 SQIVND (reference sequence). Trimming cost V 2 bases and J 6 bases, with 11 bases left between them. The CDR3 runs to 15 residues. The DNA for the CDR3 is TGTGCCAGTAGTATAAGGGGACAAGGTAATTCACCCCTCCACTTT. Amino acids: CASSIRGQGNSPLHF.

The chain couples TRBV18 to TRBJ1-1, with 7 bases aligning to TRBD1. The CDR3 sequence is 16 residues long. V lost 6 bases and J lost 5; bases outside the gene matches: 15. CDR1 is KGHSH, CDR2 LQKENI, per germline. The CDR3 nucleotides are TGTGCCAGCTCCCGAAAAGCTGACAGGGTTGGAACTGAAGCTTTCTTT. Protein: CASSRKADRVGTEAFF.

The chain uses TRBV28 and TRBJ2-7; D is possibly TRBD1 (5 bases). Germline CDR1 is MDHEN and CDR2 is SYDVKM. The CDR3 runs to 12 residues. V lost 5 bases and J lost 7, with 12 bases in between. CDR3 DNA: TGTGCCAGCAGTCTGGACACCAGGGAGCAGTACTTC. Protein: CASSLDTREQYF.

This chain connects TRBV7-9 to TRBJ1-2; possibly TRBD1 for D (6 bases). Germline CDR1 SEHNR, CDR2 FQNEAQ (reference sequence). The V gene lost 3 bases and the J gene lost 8 bases, with 13 bases spanning the gap. The CDR3 is 13 residues long. CDR3 in DNA: TGTGCCAGCAGCTTTTGGGGGCGCCAGGGCTACACCTTC. Translation: CASSFWGRQGYTF. Supplemented by reference TRBV7-9 and TRBJ1-2, the full variable domain reads DTGVSQNPRHKITKRGQNVTFRCDPISEHNRLYWYRQTLGQGPEFLTYFQNEAQLEKSRLLSDRFSAERPKGSFSTLEIQRTEQGDSAMYLCASSFWGRQGYTFGSGTRLTVV.

This chain joins TRBV6-5 and TRBJ2-2; D might be TRBD1 (6 bases). The germline V gene encodes CDR1 MNHEY and CDR2 SVGAGI. The CDR3 is made up of 14 amino acids. Deletions cut 2 bases from V and 6 bases from J, with 10 bases between. CDR3: CASSYRHRAGELFF. The CDR3 DNA follows: TGTGCCAGCAGTTACCGACACAGGGCCGGGGAGCTGTTTTTT.

The gene calls are TRBV2 and TRBJ1-2; D is perhaps TRBD1 (5 bases). The CDR3 is made up of 12 amino acids. Germline V CDR1 and CDR2: SNHLY, FYNNEI. The V end lost 4 bases, the J end lost 7 bases, and 10 bases lay between the germline ends. DNA of the CDR3: TGTGCCAGCAGTGGAGGCAGGGTTGGCTACACCTTC. This gives the protein CASSGGRVGYTF.

In nucleotides, the CDR3 is TGTGCCAGCAGCCACCGACTAGCGGGGGCCTCTAACACCGGGGAGCTGTTTTTT. Translating it yields CASSHRLAGASNTGELFF. The chain employs TRBV4-2 and TRBJ2-2; 12 bases are a match to TRBD2. V dropped 3 bases and J dropped 2; count of bases not matched to a gene: 7. This CDR3 has 18 amino acids. The V gene's germline CDR1 is LGHNA and CDR2 YNFKEQ.

A few counts support this clone. The genes are TRBV28 and TRBJ2-7; perhaps TRBD2 as D (5 bases). The length of the CDR3 is 12 residues. V gave up 5 bases and J gave up 7 bases, with 12 bases separating them. Germline V gives CDR1 MDHEN, CDR2 SYDVKM. The CDR3 nucleotides are TGTGCCAGCAGTCCTAGCCGTTCAGAGCAGTACTTC. This sequence encodes CASSPSRSEQYF.

This rearrangement joins TRBV5-1 to TRBJ1-2; unclear D gene. Germline CDR1 SGHRS, CDR2 YFSETQ. The CDR3 contains 18 residues. The ends were cut back, 0 bases at V and 0 bases at J, with 18 bases in the middle. DNA for the CDR3: TGCGCCAGCAGCTTGGCCGGAGGGCTAGTCGGAGCTAACTATGGCTACACCTTC. It specifies CASSLAGGLVGANYGYTF.

The rearrangement uses TRBV12-3 or TRBV12-4 and TRBJ2-5; D might be TRBD2 (6 bases). The CDR3 totals 12 residues. The V end was cut by 6 bases, the J end by 9 bases, with 14 bases between. The CDR3: CASSPVGEAQYF. The CDR3 coding sequence is TGTGCCAGCAGCCCCGTGGGGGAGGCCCAGTACTTC.

J is TRBJ1-4 and V is TRBV5-8, with D hard to call. CDR1 is SGHTS and CDR2 is YDEGEE in the germline V gene. Trimming pared 0 bases from V and 3 bases from J, leaving 6 bases between. The CDR3 totals 14 residues. DNA for the CDR3: TGTGCCAGCAGCTTGGTGGAGGCTAATGAAAAACTGTTTTTT. Amino acids: CASSLVEANEKLFF.

The chain uses TRBV29-1 and TRBJ1-2; D is ambiguous. Germline-derived CDR1 and CDR2 are SQVTM and ANQGSEA. The CDR3 runs 11 residues. V lost 6 bases, J lost 4 bases, and 9 bases lay in between. CDR3 nucleotide sequence: TGCAGCGTACGAGAGCTCTATGGCTACACCTTC. Protein sequence: CSVRELYGYTF.

This clone was seen a single time. The chain joins TRBV13 to TRBJ1-1; D remains ambiguous. V gave up 2 bases and J gave up 5 bases, with 6 bases separating them. Looked up from germline, CDR1 is PRHDT and CDR2 is FYEKMQ (reference sequence). The CDR3 sequence is 12 residues long. CDR3 residues: CASSLSGTEAFF. CDR3 coding DNA: TGTGCCAGCAGCTTATCGGGGACTGAAGCTTTCTTT.

The chain employs TRBV19 and TRBJ1-3; 7 bases map to TRBD1. This CDR3 has 16 amino acids. J was trimmed by 1 base and V by 4 bases; bases with no gene match: 7. Per germline, CDR1 LNHDA and CDR2 SQIVND (reference sequence). The CDR3 DNA follows: TGTGCCAGTAGTACCAGGACAGGCGGTTCTGGAAACACCATATATTTT. The encoded protein is CASSTRTGGSGNTIYF.

The genes are TRBV5-1 and TRBJ1-5; D is ambiguous. This CDR3 has 16 amino acids. Germline V lookup: CDR1 SGHRS, CDR2 YFSETQ. The V and J ends lost 4 bases and 6 bases respectively, with 20 bases between them. CDR3 protein: CASSAGSSGDGQPQHF. In nucleotides, the CDR3 is TGCGCCAGCAGCGCTGGGTCGAGCGGGGATGGTCAGCCCCAGCATTTT.

Remarks on this clone: One junction end disagrees with the germline gene, perhaps due to a read error. The rearrangement links TRBV5-1 to TRBJ2-7, with D possibly being TRBD2 (5 bases). Germline CDR1 reads SGHRS; CDR2 reads YFSETQ. CDR3 length: 15 residues. CDR3 amino acids: CASSLAGRGTYEQYF. The DNA of the CDR3 is TGTGCCAGCAGCTTGGCCGGTCGGGGAACCTACGAGCAGTACTTC. Supplemented by reference TRBV5-1 and TRBJ2-7, the full variable domain reads KAGVTQTPRYLIKTRGQQVTLSCSPISGHRSVSWYQQTPGQGLQFLFEYFSETQRNKGNFPGRFSGRQFSNSRSEMNVSTLELGDSALYLCASSLAGRGTYEQYFGPGTRLTVT.